This T cell receptor beta chain was documented in a study of T cell repertoires in cytomegalovirus infection. Study outcomes and limitations: The study found HLA-C-restricted CMV-specific TCR beta clonotypes dominating the ex vivo response. Summed frequency of shared TCR beta families picked out CMV carriers who also had the relevant HLA.

CDR1 is SEHNR, CDR2 FQNEAQ, per germline (reference sequence). The CDR3 loop spans 15 amino acids. Between the trimmed V and J ends, which lost 2 bases and 0 bases, there was a span of 7 bases. TCRdb analysed the reads with MiXCR anew, one entry per CDR3 protein. The sample contains 310,000 or so distinct CDR3 sequences, 15% to 20% of which appear only once. This clonotype was observed at least ten times. Its cognate antigen is unknown. Sequencing used PBMCs. The rearrangement links TRBV7-9 to TRBJ2-2; no definite D call. This receptor was obtained from a human donor in good health (CMV status not recorded). Some clones in this sample may be carry-over from other donors' samples. CDR3 nucleotides: TGTGCCAGCAGCTTACGGTTGGCGAACACCGGGGAGCTGTTTTTT. Residues: CASSLRLANTGELFF. The whole variable domain, filled in from reference TRBV7-9 and TRBJ2-2, reads DTGVSQNPRHKITKRGQNVTFRCDPISEHNRLYWYRQTLGQGPEFLTYFQNEAQLEKSRLLSDRFSAERPKGSFSTLEIQRTEQGDSAMYLCASSLRLANTGELFFGEGSRLTVL.